The TCR beta chain under discussion was sequenced for a study of blood T cell repertoires in COVID-19. Study context: The United States, Italy and Spain supplied acute and convalescent COVID-19 samples. T cells, B-cell-depleted T cells, or PBMCs supplied cDNA or gDNA.

Germline values: CDR1 SGHAT, CDR2 FQNNGV. V trimming: 4 bases; J trimming: 1 base; junction bases outside the gene matches: 3. The CDR3 has 16 residues. Authors' methods: By means of reference gene primer amplification, nucleated cell counts were estimated. Sequencing was performed with immunoSEQ multiplex PCR; in TCRdb, only in-frame clones are kept and a portion is missing. V and J calls and clone size come straight from that table; D and trimming were deduced from the DNA. The repertoire consists of some 98,000 clones, with approximately 82% occurring once and the leading ten covering 9.5% to 13%.

The material sequenced was peripheral blood. This TCR came from a man in his 70s with active or convalescent COVID-19. V gene TRBV11-2 combines with J gene TRBJ2-5; 13 positions agree with TRBD2. The CDR3 loop is CASSSRLAGGQETQYF. Written as DNA, the CDR3 is TGTGCCAGCAGCTCAAGACTAGCGGGGGGCCAAGAGACCCAGTACTTC.